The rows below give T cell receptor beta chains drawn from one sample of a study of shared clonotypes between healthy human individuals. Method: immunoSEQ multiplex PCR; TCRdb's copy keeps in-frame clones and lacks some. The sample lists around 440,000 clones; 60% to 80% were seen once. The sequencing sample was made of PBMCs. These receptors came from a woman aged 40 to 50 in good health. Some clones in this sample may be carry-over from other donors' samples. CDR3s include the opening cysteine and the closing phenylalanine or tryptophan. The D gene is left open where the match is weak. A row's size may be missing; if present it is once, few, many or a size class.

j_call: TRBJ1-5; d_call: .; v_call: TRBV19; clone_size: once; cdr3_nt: TGTGCCAGTAGTACCCGGACGGCATATAGCAATCAGCCCCAGCATTTT; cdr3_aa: CASSTRTAYSNQPQHF
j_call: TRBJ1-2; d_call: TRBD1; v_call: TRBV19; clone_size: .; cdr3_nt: TGTGCCAGTCTGGAGAACAGGGGGCATGGCTACACCTTC; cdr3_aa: CASLENRGHGYTF
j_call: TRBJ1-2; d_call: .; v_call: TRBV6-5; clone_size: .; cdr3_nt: TGTGCCAGCAGTTACTCGAAGGTGGAACGCTATGGCTACACCTTC; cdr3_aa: CASSYSKVERYGYTF
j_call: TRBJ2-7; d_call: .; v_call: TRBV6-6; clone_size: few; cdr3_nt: TGTGCCAGCAGCGGACTTAGCTCCTACGAGCAGTACTTC; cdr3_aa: CASSGLSSYEQYF
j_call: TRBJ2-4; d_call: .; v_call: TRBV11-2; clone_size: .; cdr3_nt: TGTGCCAGCAGCCCGCTGACAGGACGGTTGGACATTCAGTACTTC; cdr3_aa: CASSPLTGRLDIQYF
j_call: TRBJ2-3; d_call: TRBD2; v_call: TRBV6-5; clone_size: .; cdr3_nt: TGTGCCAGCATTTCGACTAGCGGGACCCCAGATACGCAGTATTTT; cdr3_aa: CASISTSGTPDTQYF
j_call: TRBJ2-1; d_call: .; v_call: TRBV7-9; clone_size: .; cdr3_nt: TGTGCCAGCAGCTCCAGCTCCGGGAGAAATGAGCAGTTCTTC; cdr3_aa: CASSSSSGRNEQFF
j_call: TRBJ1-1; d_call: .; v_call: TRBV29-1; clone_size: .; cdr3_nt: TGCAGCGACTGGACAGCGGGGAACACTGAAGCTTTCTTT; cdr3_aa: CSDWTAGNTEAFF
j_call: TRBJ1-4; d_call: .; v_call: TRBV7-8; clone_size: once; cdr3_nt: TGTGCCAGCAGCTTAGCGGGACCTGTTAATGAAAAACTGTTTTTT; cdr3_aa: CASSLAGPVNEKLFF
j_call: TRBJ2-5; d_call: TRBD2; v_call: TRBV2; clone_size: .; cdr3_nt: TGTGCCAGCAAGTACGAAGCGGGAGGACCCGAGACCCAGTACTTC; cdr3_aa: CASKYEAGGPETQYF
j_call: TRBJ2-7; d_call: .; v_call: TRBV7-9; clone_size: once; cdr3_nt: TGTGCCAGCAGCCGCCGACAGAACACATACGAGCAGTACTTC; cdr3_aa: CASSRRQNTYEQYF
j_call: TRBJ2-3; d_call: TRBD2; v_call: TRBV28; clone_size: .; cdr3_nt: TGTGCCAGCAGTTCCCTGGGACTAGCGGGAGGGCCTGGAGATACGCAGTATTTT; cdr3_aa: CASSSLGLAGGPGDTQYF
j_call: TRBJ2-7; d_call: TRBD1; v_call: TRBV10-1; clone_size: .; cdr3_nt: TGCGCCAGCAGTGGCCGGGACAGGAGCCCCTACGAGCAGTACTTC; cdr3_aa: CASSGRDRSPYEQYF
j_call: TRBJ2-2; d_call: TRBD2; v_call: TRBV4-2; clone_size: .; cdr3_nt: TGTGCCAGCAGCCCCCCGACTAGCTACGGGGAGCTGTTTTTT; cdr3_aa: CASSPPTSYGELFF
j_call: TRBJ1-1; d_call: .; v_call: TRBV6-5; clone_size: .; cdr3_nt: TGTGCCAGCAGTTACGCGGGTTTAGTTTTCTTT; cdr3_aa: CASSYAGLVFF
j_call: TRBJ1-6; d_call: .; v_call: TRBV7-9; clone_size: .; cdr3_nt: TGTGCCAGCAGCCCCGACTCGACGAGCTCACCCCTCCACTTT; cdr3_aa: CASSPDSTSSPLHF
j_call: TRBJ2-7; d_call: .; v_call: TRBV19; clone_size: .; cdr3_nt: TGTGCCAGTAGTATTCGAGGGGGGACCTACGAGCAGTACTTC; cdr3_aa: CASSIRGGTYEQYF
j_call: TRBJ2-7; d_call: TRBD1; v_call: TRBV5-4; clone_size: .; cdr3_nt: TGTGCCAGCAGTAAGGACAGGGTGATTTCCTACGAGCAGTACTTC; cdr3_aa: CASSKDRVISYEQYF
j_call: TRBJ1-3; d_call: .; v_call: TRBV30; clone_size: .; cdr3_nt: TGTGCCTGGGGGAAGGACGGAGGGGAAAGAAACACCATATATTTT; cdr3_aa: CAWGKDGGERNTIYF
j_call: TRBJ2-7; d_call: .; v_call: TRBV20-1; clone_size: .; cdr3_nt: TGCAGTGCTCAGGGCACCTACGAGCAGTACTTC; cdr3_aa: CSAQGTYEQYF
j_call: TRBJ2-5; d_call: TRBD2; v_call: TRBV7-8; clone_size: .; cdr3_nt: TGTGCCAGCAGCCGAACAGCGGGAGGGCCCCAAGAGACCCAGTACTTC; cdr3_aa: CASSRTAGGPQETQYF
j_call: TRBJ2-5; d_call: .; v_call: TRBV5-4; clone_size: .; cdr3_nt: TGTGCCAGCAGCGGCAAGGATCAAGAGACCCAGTACTTC; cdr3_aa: CASSGKDQETQYF
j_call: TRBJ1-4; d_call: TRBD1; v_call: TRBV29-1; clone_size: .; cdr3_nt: TGCAGCGTCAAAGACTCAGGGACAGGGGGTGAAAAACTGTTTTTT; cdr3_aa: CSVKDSGTGGEKLFF
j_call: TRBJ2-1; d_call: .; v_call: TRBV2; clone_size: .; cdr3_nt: TGTGCCAGCAGTGAACCCTCAGGGGATGAGCAGTTCTTC; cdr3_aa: CASSEPSGDEQFF
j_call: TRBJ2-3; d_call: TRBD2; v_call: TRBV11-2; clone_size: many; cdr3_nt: TGTGCCAGCAGCTTAACTGGGACTAGAACAGATACGCAGTATTTT; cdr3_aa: CASSLTGTRTDTQYF
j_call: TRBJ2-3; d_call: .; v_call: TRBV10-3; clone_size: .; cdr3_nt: TGTGCCATCAGTGGGGGGGCCGATAGCACAGATACGCAGTATTTT; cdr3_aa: CAISGGADSTDTQYF
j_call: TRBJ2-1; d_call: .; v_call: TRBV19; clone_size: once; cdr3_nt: TGTGCCAGTTCGGTACCCCATGAGCAGTTCTTC; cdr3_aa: CASSVPHEQFF
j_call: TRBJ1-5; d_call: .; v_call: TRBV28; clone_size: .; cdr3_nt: TGTGCCAGCAGCCTGCACGGGGGGGATCAGCCCCAGCATTTT; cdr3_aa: CASSLHGGDQPQHF
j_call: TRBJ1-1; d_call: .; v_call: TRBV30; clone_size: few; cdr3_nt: TGTGCCTGGAGTGTGAGGGGGTACAACACTGAAGCTTTCTTT; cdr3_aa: CAWSVRGYNTEAFF
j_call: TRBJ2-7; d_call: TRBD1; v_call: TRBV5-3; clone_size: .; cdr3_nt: TGTGCCAGAAGCTCAGGACAGGGGGTCGCCTACGAGCAGTACTTC; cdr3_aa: CARSSGQGVAYEQYF
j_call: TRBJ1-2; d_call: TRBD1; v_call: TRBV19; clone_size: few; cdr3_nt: TGTGCCAGTAGTCCAAAGGACAGGGGGCGCGGCTACACCTTC; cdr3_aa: CASSPKDRGRGYTF
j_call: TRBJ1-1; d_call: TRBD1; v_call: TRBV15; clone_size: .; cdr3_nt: TGTGCCACCAGCAGAATCGTAACAGGGGCAAGTACTGAAGCTTTCTTT; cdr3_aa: CATSRIVTGASTEAFF
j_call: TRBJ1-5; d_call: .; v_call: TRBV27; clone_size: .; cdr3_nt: TGTGCCAGCAGTTTAAGGGGGGATTATAGCAATCAGCCCCAGCATTTT; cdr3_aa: CASSLRGDYSNQPQHF
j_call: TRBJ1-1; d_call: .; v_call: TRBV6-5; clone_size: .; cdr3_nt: TGTGCCAGCAGACCCTCACACACTGAAGCTTTCTTT; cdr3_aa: CASRPSHTEAFF
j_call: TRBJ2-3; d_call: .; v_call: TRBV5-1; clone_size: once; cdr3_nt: TGCGCCAGCAGCTTGGAGGGGCTGACTGGCGATACGCAGTATTTT; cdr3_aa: CASSLEGLTGDTQYF
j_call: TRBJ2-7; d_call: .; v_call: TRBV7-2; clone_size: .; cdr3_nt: TGTGCCAGCACCCCCGGCAGGGACTACGAGCAGTACTTC; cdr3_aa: CASTPGRDYEQYF
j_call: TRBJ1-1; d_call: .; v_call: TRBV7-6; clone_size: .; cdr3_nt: TGTGCCAGCAGCTTATATGAGGGGTCGGGGACTGAAGCTTTCTTT; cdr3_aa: CASSLYEGSGTEAFF
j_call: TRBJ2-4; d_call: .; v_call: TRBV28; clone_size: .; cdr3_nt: TGTGCCAGCAGTCTAAGGCCGGGAGAGTCAGCCAAAAACATTCAGTACTTC; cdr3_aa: CASSLRPGESAKNIQYF
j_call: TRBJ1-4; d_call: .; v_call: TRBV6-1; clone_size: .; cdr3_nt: TGTGCCAGCAGCCCGTATGGAGGCACTAATGAAAAACTGTTTTTT; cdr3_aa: CASSPYGGTNEKLFF
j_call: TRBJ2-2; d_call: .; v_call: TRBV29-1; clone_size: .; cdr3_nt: TGCAGCGTTGACAGCAGCGGAACCGGGGAGCTGTTTTTT; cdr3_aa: CSVDSSGTGELFF